Shown below are 32 T cell receptor beta chains from a single sample sequenced in a study of cytomegalovirus exposure and HLA in healthy donors. Use of 60 Vbeta and 13 Jbeta primers characterized the PCR. The assay was immunoSEQ multiplex PCR, and TCRdb's table has in-frame clones only and misses some. This sample carries around 60,000 clones, 65% to 85% of them seen once, and the ten largest clones take about 6.5%. Sequenced: PBMCs. The origin of the receptors is a male donor in good health and CMV-seronegative.

This chain joins TRBV18 and TRBJ2-7, with D possibly being TRBD1 (5 bases). This CDR3 spans 14 amino acids. Deletions cut 2 bases from V and 2 bases from J, with 10 bases between. Germline CDR1 reads KGHSH; CDR2 reads LQKENI. Here the CDR3 reads CASSPTDSAYEQYF. In DNA form, the CDR3 reads TGTGCCAGCTCACCAACTGACAGTGCCTACGAGCAGTACTTC.

The J gene is TRBJ1-2, the V gene TRBV30; the D is unclear. V lost 0 bases, J lost 8 bases, and 13 bases lay in between. CDR1 and CDR2 (germline): GTSNPN, SVGIG (reference sequence). The CDR3 extends over 13 amino acids. The chain's CDR3 is CAWSVLVGYGYTF. The DNA for the CDR3 is TGTGCCTGGAGTGTACTGGTCGGGTACGGCTACACCTTC.

The V gene is TRBV7-2, the J gene TRBJ2-1; weak D call: TRBD1 (5 bases). This CDR3 has 15 residues. V was cut by 1 base and J by 0 bases, with 7 bases left in between. The germline CDR1 and CDR2 sequences are SGHTA and FQGNSA. CDR3: CASSLDQGSYNEQFF. CDR3 DNA: TGTGCCAGCAGCTTAGATCAGGGCTCCTACAATGAGCAGTTCTTC. The full variable domain, its missing parts supplied by reference TRBV7-2 and TRBJ2-1, is GAGVSQSPSNKVTEKGKDVELRCDPISGHTALYWYRQSLGQGLEFLIYFQGNSAPDKSGLPSDRFSAERTGGSVSTLTIQRTQQEDSAVYLCASSLDQGSYNEQFFGPGTRLTVL.

V gene TRBV7-2 combines with J gene TRBJ2-5; possibly TRBD2 for D (6 bases). V dropped 4 bases and J dropped 2 bases, with 8 bases sitting between them. This CDR3 comprises 13 residues. Germline CDR1 SGHTA, CDR2 FQGNSA. CDR3 amino acids: CASSSGLQETQYF. As DNA, the CDR3 is TGTGCCAGCAGCTCGGGACTTCAAGAGACCCAGTACTTC. The full variable domain, its missing parts supplied by reference TRBV7-2 and TRBJ2-5, is GAGVSQSPSNKVTEKGKDVELRCDPISGHTALYWYRQSLGQGLEFLIYFQGNSAPDKSGLPSDRFSAERTGGSVSTLTIQRTQQEDSAVYLCASSSGLQETQYFGPGTRLLVL.

This clone was recorded a few times. The V call is TRBV9, the J call TRBJ2-5; tentatively, D is TRBD2 (6 bases). The CDR3 is 14 amino acids. Looked up from germline, CDR1 is SGDLS and CDR2 is YYNGEE. The ends were cut back, 4 bases at V and 2 bases at J, with 12 bases in the middle. In DNA, the CDR3 is TGTGCCAGCAGCCTCGGACTAAGGCAAGAGACCCAGTACTTC. This encodes CASSLGLRQETQYF. Full variable domain (missing parts from reference TRBV9 and TRBJ2-5): DSGVTQTPKHLITATGQRVTLRCSPRSGDLSVYWYQQSLDQGLQFLIQYYNGEERAKGNILERFSAQQFPDLHSELNLSSLELGDSALYFCASSLGLRQETQYFGPGTRLLVL.

V and J are TRBV4-2 and TRBJ2-5, with 12 bases lining up with TRBD2. J gave up 2 bases and V 3 bases, and 7 bases lay outside the gene matches. Germline CDR1 is LGHNA and CDR2 is YNFKEQ. The CDR3 consists of 17 residues. CDR3 region: CASSQKGLAGGQETQYF. CDR3 nucleotide sequence: TGTGCCAGCAGCCAGAAGGGGCTAGCGGGGGGGCAAGAGACCCAGTACTTC.

The chain links TRBV4-3 to TRBJ1-1; D possibly corresponds to TRBD1 (5 bases). Trimming cost V 0 bases and J 0 bases, with 17 bases left between them. The CDR3 extends over 18 amino acids. In germline, CDR1 is LGHNA, CDR2 YSLEER. The CDR3 nucleotides read TGCGCCAGCAGCCAAGATGGGGGGAAAGGGTCCATGAACACTGAAGCTTTCTTT. Residues: CASSQDGGKGSMNTEAFF.

The chain uses TRBV5-1 and TRBJ1-1, with D possibly TRBD1 on 5 matching bases. Germline assignment: CDR1 SGHRS and CDR2 YFSETQ. There are 13 residues in the CDR3. V gave up 4 bases and J gave up 7 bases, with 14 bases separating them. CDR3 residues: CASSPRVEGEAFF. DNA for the CDR3: TGCGCCAGCAGCCCCAGGGTGGAGGGTGAAGCTTTCTTT. Variable domain in full (rest from reference TRBV5-1 and TRBJ1-1): KAGVTQTPRYLIKTRGQQVTLSCSPISGHRSVSWYQQTPGQGLQFLFEYFSETQRNKGNFPGRFSGRQFSNSRSEMNVSTLELGDSALYLCASSPRVEGEAFFGQGTRLTVV.

With regard to this clone: The junction and the germline gene differ at one end; a read error may be behind it. V and J are TRBV7-9 and TRBJ1-2, with 7 bases identical to TRBD1. Germline loops: CDR1 SEHNR, CDR2 FQNEAQ (reference sequence). This CDR3 has 15 residues. The CDR3 sequence: CSSSSGRGLNYGYTF. CDR3 DNA sequence: TGTTCCAGCAGCTCCGGAAGGGGGCTGAACTATGGCTACACCTTC.

V and J are TRBV30 and TRBJ1-2; D may be TRBD1 (6 bases). The CDR3 runs to 16 residues. Germline lookup yields CDR1 GTSNPN and CDR2 SVGIG (reference sequence). V lost 3 bases to trimming and J lost 4 bases, with 21 bases between them. The CDR3 DNA is TGTGCCTGGAGGGGGGGGGTGGGGGGCACGGGCTATGGCTACACCTTC. Residues: CAWRGGVGGTGYGYTF.

The V call is TRBV11-2, the J call TRBJ2-1, with D possibly matching TRBD2 (5 bases). V lost 2 bases to trimming and J lost 9 bases, with 14 bases between them. The CDR3 extends over 14 amino acids. From germline, CDR1 is SGHAT and CDR2 FQNNGV. The CDR3 protein is CASSLSAGSVEQFF. The DNA of the CDR3 is TGTGCCAGCAGCTTATCCGCGGGTTCTGTTGAGCAGTTCTTC.

The chain employs TRBV2 and TRBJ2-3; 11 bases align to TRBD1. The length of the CDR3 is 15 residues. J lost 8 bases, V lost 6 bases, and 10 bases had no gene match. Germline V gene sequence: CDR1 SNHLY, CDR2 FYNNEI. The chain's CDR3 is CASRRGTGGVGTQYF. The CDR3 region has the DNA TGTGCCAGCAGACGCGGGACAGGGGGAGTGGGTACGCAGTATTTT.

The rearrangement uses TRBV7-2 and TRBJ2-1, with a weak D call TRBD1 (5 bases). This CDR3 region has 16 residues. The germline V and J ends were trimmed by 1 base and 5 bases, with 15 bases remaining between them. Germline V gene data show CDR1 as SGHTA and CDR2 as FQGNSA. The CDR3 nucleotides are TGTGCCAGCAGCTTAGAGTGGGCTCAGGGCCACAATGAGCAGTTCTTC. This sequence encodes CASSLEWAQGHNEQFF.

This clone was counted once. This rearrangement joins TRBV27 to TRBJ2-7, with 10 bases that match TRBD2. The V gene end was trimmed by 7 bases and the J gene end by 3 bases; junction bases not matched to a gene: 9. Germline V lookup: CDR1 MNHEY, CDR2 SMNVEV (reference sequence). The CDR3 has 15 residues. The CDR3 DNA reads TGTGCCAGCACCCCCCTAGCGGGGGAGAACTACGAGCAGTACTTC. This sequence encodes CASTPLAGENYEQYF.

The V gene is TRBV14, the J gene TRBJ1-1; TRBD1 is a possible D gene (6 bases). This CDR3 has 15 residues. Trimming shortened V by 4 bases and J by 7 bases, and 19 bases separated the two germline ends. Germline loops: CDR1 SGHDN, CDR2 FVKESK. Written as DNA, the CDR3 is TGTGCCAGCAGCCCCAGCGACAGGAACTCGATTGAAGCTTTCTTT. This translates into CASSPSDRNSIEAFF.

This chain joins TRBV25-1 and TRBJ1-1; TRBD1 matches at 7 bases. CDR3 length: 13 residues. V lost 6 bases, J lost 5 bases, and 6 bases stayed unmatched. CDR1 is MGHDK and CDR2 is SYGVNS in the germline V gene. CDR3 in amino acids: CASRRGGATEAFF. The CDR3 nucleotides are TGTGCCAGCAGACGAGGGGGCGCAACTGAAGCTTTCTTT.

The rearrangement joins TRBV2 to TRBJ2-1, with D tentatively TRBD1 (5 bases). Germline CDR1 is SNHLY and CDR2 is FYNNEI. The V and J ends lost 5 bases and 4 bases respectively, with 9 bases between them. The CDR3 sequence is 13 residues long. As DNA, the CDR3 is TGTGCCAGCAGTCCCCAGGGATACAATGAGCAGTTCTTC. Its translation is CASSPQGYNEQFF.

The chain has TRBV2 and TRBJ1-5, with 9 bases lining up with TRBD1. CDR3 length: 16 amino acids. Trimming took 9 bases from V and 6 from J; bases not matched to a gene: 15. Per the germline V gene, CDR1 is SNHLY and CDR2 is FYNNEI. CDR3 coding DNA: TGTGCCAGTTCCTCCCGGACAGGGGACCCCGGTCAGCCCCAGCATTTT. It yields the protein CASSSRTGDPGQPQHF.

This clone has just a few counts. The chain combines TRBV7-2 with TRBJ2-2; 9 bases fit TRBD1. Germline CDR1 SGHTA, CDR2 FQGNSA. V lost 6 bases to trimming and J lost 1 base; unmatched junction nucleotides: 3. The CDR3 covers 15 residues. CDR3 amino acids: CASSAGQGNTGELFF. The DNA of the CDR3 is TGTGCCAGCAGTGCGGGACAGGGGAACACCGGGGAGCTGTTTTTT.

The chain has TRBV19 and TRBJ2-2, with 10 bases fitting TRBD1. This CDR3 comprises 15 residues. V lost 5 bases, J lost 3 bases, and 3 bases stayed unmatched. Germline assignment: CDR1 LNHDA and CDR2 SQIVND (reference sequence). This chain's CDR3 is CASSLTGGHTGELFF. The CDR3 DNA follows: TGTGCCAGTAGTTTGACAGGGGGCCACACCGGGGAGCTGTTTTTT.

This chain connects TRBV9 to TRBJ1-2; 7 bases are a match to TRBD1. CDR3 length: 14 residues. V shed 4 bases and J 4 bases; nucleotides not matched to a gene: 7. Germline CDR1 reads SGDLS; CDR2 reads YYNGEE. The CDR3 region is CASSPGTAGYGYTF. Here the CDR3 DNA reads TGTGCCAGCAGCCCCGGGACAGCAGGCTATGGCTACACCTTC.

The chain employs TRBV5-1 and TRBJ2-1; 13 bases align to TRBD2. The J segment lost 4 bases and the V segment lost 5 bases, leaving 3 bases of the junction unmatched. This CDR3 comprises 15 residues. CDR1 and CDR2 from the germline V gene are SGHRS and YFSETQ. The CDR3 loop reads CASRGTSGEYNEQFF. In DNA, the CDR3 is TGCGCCAGCAGGGGGACTAGCGGGGAGTACAATGAGCAGTTCTTC. Filled out from reference TRBV5-1 and TRBJ2-1, the complete variable domain reads KAGVTQTPRYLIKTRGQQVTLSCSPISGHRSVSWYQQTPGQGLQFLFEYFSETQRNKGNFPGRFSGRQFSNSRSEMNVSTLELGDSALYLCASRGTSGEYNEQFFGPGTRLTVL.

The rearrangement joins TRBV10-3 to TRBJ1-4; no firm D call. Germline values: CDR1 ENHRY, CDR2 SYGVKD. This CDR3 has 16 residues. Trimming removed 3 bases from V and 5 bases from J, with 16 bases in between. The CDR3 here is CAISDSLDKSNEKLFF. For the CDR3, the DNA is TGTGCCATCAGTGATTCCCTTGACAAGTCCAATGAAAAACTGTTTTTT.

The J gene is TRBJ1-1, the V gene TRBV5-4; 8 positions match TRBD1. V trimming: 5 bases; J trimming: 4 bases; junction bases outside the gene matches: 16. CDR1 and CDR2 (germline): SGHNT, YYREEE (reference sequence). This CDR3 spans 17 amino acids. CDR3 coding DNA: TGTGCCAGCAGTCTACCAACAGGGGGTCTAGGTACCACTGAAGCTTTCTTT. Its protein product is CASSLPTGGLGTTEAFF. Complete variable domain (other parts from reference TRBV5-4 and TRBJ1-1): ETGVTQSPTHLIKTRGQQVTLRCSSQSGHNTVSWYQQALGQGPQFIFQYYREEENGRGNFPPRFSGLQFPNYSSELNVNALELDDSALYLCASSLPTGGLGTTEAFFGQGTRLTVV.

This clone has only a few counts. V is TRBV7-2 and J is TRBJ2-7, with 9 nucleotides matching TRBD1. After removal of 5 bases from V and 2 bases from J, the junction contained 7 bases not matched to a gene. Germline V gene data show CDR1 as SGHTA and CDR2 as FQGNSA. CDR3 length: 15 amino acids. CDR3 amino acids: CASSITGGDTYEQYF. The DNA for the CDR3 is TGTGCCAGCAGCATTACAGGGGGCGACACCTACGAGCAGTACTTC.

The V call is TRBV10-3, the J call TRBJ1-4; no reliable D call. The V end was cut by 3 bases, the J end by 8 bases, with 4 bases between. The CDR3 length is 11 residues. Germline values: CDR1 ENHRY, CDR2 SYGVKD. The CDR3 is CAISDGEKLFF. In DNA, the CDR3 is TGTGCCATCAGTGACGGGGAAAAACTGTTTTTT.

This clone was seen just once. The chain is built from TRBV7-6 and TRBJ2-7, with 10 bases identical to TRBD1. The CDR3 loop spans 12 amino acids. V dropped 5 bases and J dropped 9; count of bases not matched to a gene: 4. CDR1 and CDR2 (germline): SGHVS, FNYEAQ. CDR3 in DNA: TGTGCCAGCAGCATAGGACAGGGGGTGCAGTACTTC. It yields the protein CASSIGQGVQYF.

The rearrangement joins TRBV27 to TRBJ2-7, with TRBD2 identical over 7 bases. Germline-derived CDR1 and CDR2 are MNHEY and SMNVEV (reference sequence). The CDR3 has 13 residues. The ends lost 8 bases at V and 4 bases at J; junction bases unmatched: 8. The CDR3 loop reads CASWTGGRYEQYF. The CDR3 DNA sequence: TGTGCCAGCTGGACGGGGGGTAGGTACGAGCAGTACTTC.

This chain uses TRBV29-1 with TRBJ1-2; possible D gene TRBD1, 5 bases. Trimming removed 7 bases from V and 1 base from J, with 10 bases in between. The CDR3 spans 12 residues. Per germline, CDR1 SQVTM and CDR2 ANQGSEA. CDR3 sequence reads: CSGAQGNYGYTF. DNA of the CDR3: TGCAGCGGAGCCCAGGGTAACTATGGCTACACCTTC. Supplemented by reference TRBV29-1 and TRBJ1-2, the full variable domain reads SAVISQKPSRDICQRGTSLTIQCQVDSQVTMMFWYRQQPGQSLTLIATANQGSEATYESGFVIDKFPISRPNLTFSTLTVSNMSPEDSSIYLCSGAQGNYGYTFGSGTRLTVV.

A single count supports this clone. The chain has TRBV5-1 and TRBJ2-7, with 9 positions matching TRBD1. Trimming cost V 1 base and J 2 bases; bases outside gene matches: 10. Germline CDR1 and CDR2: SGHRS and YFSETQ. This CDR3 has 17 amino acids. The chain's CDR3 is CASSLYPTGQGTYEQYF. The DNA of the CDR3 is TGCGCCAGCAGCTTGTATCCCACGGGACAGGGCACCTACGAGCAGTACTTC.

The chain is built from TRBV9 and TRBJ2-2, with 12 positions matching TRBD2. Germline CDR1 reads SGDLS; CDR2 reads YYNGEE. The CDR3 length is 18 residues. The V and J ends lost 2 bases and 6 bases, in that order; junction bases with no gene match: 11. CDR3 residues: CASSVHLLAGGPAGELFF. DNA of the CDR3: TGTGCCAGCAGCGTCCACTTGCTAGCGGGGGGGCCGGCCGGGGAGCTGTTTTTT.

The chain links TRBV6-5 to TRBJ2-7, with 10 bases that match TRBD1. The length of the CDR3 is 12 residues. V lost 8 bases and J lost 5; bases outside the gene matches: 3. Germline V gene sequence: CDR1 MNHEY, CDR2 SVGAGI. CDR3 nucleotides: TGTGCCAGCGGACAGGGGGGCGACGAGCAGTACTTC. Translation: CASGQGGDEQYF.